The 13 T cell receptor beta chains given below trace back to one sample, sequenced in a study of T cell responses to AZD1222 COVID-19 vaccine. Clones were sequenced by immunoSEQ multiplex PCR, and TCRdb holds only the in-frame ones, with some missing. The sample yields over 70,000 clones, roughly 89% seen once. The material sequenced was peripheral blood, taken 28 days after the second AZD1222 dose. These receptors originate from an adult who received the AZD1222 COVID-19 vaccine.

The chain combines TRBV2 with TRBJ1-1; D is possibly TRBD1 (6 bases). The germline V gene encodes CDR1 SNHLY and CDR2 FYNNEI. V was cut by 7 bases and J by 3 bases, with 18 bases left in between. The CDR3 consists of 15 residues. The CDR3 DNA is TGTGCCAGCACCTCCCGGGGGGCTGGCGACACTGAAGCTTTCTTT. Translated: CASTSRGAGDTEAFF.

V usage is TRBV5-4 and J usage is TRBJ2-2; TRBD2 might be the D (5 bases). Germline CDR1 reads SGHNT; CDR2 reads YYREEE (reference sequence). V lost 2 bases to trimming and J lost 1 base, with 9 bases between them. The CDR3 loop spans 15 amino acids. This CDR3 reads CASSLGGLNTGELFF. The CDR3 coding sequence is TGTGCCAGCAGCTTAGGCGGGCTGAACACCGGGGAGCTGTTTTTT.

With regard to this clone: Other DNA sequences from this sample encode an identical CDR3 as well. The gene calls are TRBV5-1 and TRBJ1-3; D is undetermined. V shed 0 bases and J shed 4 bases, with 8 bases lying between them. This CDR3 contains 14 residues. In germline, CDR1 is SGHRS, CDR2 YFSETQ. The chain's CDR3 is CASSLAGYGNTIYF. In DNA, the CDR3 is TGCGCCAGCAGCTTGGCGGGTTACGGAAACACCATATATTTT.

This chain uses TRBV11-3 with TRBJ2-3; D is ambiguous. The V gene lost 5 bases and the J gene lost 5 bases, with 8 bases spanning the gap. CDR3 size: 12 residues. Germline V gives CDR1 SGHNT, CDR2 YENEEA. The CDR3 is CASSPTGDTQYF. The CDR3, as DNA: TGTGCCAGCAGCCCGACCGGAGATACGCAGTATTTT.

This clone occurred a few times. Written as DNA, the CDR3 is TGTGCCAGCACCACAGACCGGGACGTAAAAAACATTCAGTACTTC. This gives the protein CASTTDRDVKNIQYF. This chain joins TRBV7-9 and TRBJ2-4, with D perhaps matching TRBD1 or TRBD2 (5 bases each). Trimming removed 7 bases at V and 4 bases at J, with 17 bases between. The CDR3 runs to 15 residues. Germline V gives CDR1 SEHNR, CDR2 FQNEAQ (reference sequence).

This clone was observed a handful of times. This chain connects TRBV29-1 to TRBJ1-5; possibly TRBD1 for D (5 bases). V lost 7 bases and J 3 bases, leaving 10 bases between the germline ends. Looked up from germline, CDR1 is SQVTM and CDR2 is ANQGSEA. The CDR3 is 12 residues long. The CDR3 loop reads CSAGGYNQPQHF. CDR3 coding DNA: TGCAGCGCTGGGGGTTACAATCAGCCCCAGCATTTT.

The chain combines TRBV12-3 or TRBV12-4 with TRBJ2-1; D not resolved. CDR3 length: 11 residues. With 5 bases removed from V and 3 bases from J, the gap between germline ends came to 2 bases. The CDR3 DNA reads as TGTGCCAGCAGTAACTACAATGAGCAGTTCTTC. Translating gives CASSNYNEQFF.

CDR3 protein: CASSLGGTYGYTF. CDR3 DNA sequence: TGTGCCAGCAGTTTAGGGGGCACCTATGGCTACACCTTC. The genes are TRBV28 and TRBJ1-2, with D possibly TRBD1 on 6 matching bases. Germline CDR1 and CDR2: MDHEN and SYDVKM. The CDR3 runs to 13 residues. V shed 2 bases and J shed 4 bases, with 8 bases lying between them.

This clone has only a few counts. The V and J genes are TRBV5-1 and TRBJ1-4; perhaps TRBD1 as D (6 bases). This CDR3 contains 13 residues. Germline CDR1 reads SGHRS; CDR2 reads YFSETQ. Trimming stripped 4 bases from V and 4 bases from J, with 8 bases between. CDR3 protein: CASSRQVNEKLFF. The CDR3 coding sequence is TGCGCCAGCAGCCGACAGGTTAATGAAAAACTGTTTTTT.

The CDR3 nucleotides are TGTGCCAGCAGTCCAGCTCGAGCCCTATACAATGAGCAGTTCTTC. Amino acids: CASSPARALYNEQFF. The chain links TRBV27 to TRBJ2-1; D gene unclear. V lost 5 bases and J 4 bases, leaving 15 bases between the germline ends. In germline, CDR1 is MNHEY, CDR2 SMNVEV (reference sequence). This CDR3 region has 15 residues.

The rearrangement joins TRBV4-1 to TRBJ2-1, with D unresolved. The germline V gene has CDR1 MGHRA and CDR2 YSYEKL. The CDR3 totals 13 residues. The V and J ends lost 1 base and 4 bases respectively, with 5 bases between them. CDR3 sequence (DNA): TGCGCCAGCAGCCAAGGGTTATACAATGAGCAGTTCTTC. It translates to CASSQGLYNEQFF.

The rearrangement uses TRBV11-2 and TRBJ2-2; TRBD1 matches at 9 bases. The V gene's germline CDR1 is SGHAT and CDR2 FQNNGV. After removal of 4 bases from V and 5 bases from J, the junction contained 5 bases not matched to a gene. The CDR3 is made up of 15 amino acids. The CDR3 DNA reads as TGTGCCAGCAGCTCCGGGACAGGGCGAACCGGGGAGCTGTTTTTT. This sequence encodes CASSSGTGRTGELFF.

This CDR3 is CASSEYRVTEAFF. The CDR3 DNA reads TGTGCCAGCAGTGAATATAGGGTTACTGAAGCTTTCTTT. The chain couples TRBV6-1 to TRBJ1-1; D call uncertain. This CDR3 region has 13 residues. Trimming stripped 2 bases from V and 5 bases from J, with 9 bases between. Germline V gene sequence: CDR1 MNHNS, CDR2 SASEGT.